This T cell receptor beta chain was captured by sequencing in a study of T-cell reconstitution after alpha-beta-depleted transplantation in children. Whole-study findings and limits: After transplant, at about two months, alpha-beta T cells were reportedly derived from several hundred expanded graft clones. The origin of high day-60 TCRbeta diversity in some patients lay in surviving recipient T cells and thymic progenitors.

The sample holds many counts of this clonotype. The target antigen is unknown. Unique molecular identifiers were built into the TCRbeta library. One entry per CDR3 protein results from TCRdb running MiXCR on the PCR reads. Counted here are 700,000 to 950,000 distinct CDR3 sequences, approximately 15% occurring once; the ten biggest clones make up under 6%. The germline gives CDR1 SGHRS, CDR2 YFSETQ. The CDR3 extends over 14 amino acids. V was shortened by 6 bases and J by 0 bases, with 13 bases between the two germline ends. The clonotype originates from a male patient under 18 who had a stem cell transplant for acute lymphoblastic leukemia, so the T cells may come from the graft donor. This specimen consisted of PBMCs, mostly from graft donor cells, obtained 360 days after TCRalphabeta/CD19-depleted stem cell transplant. The chain has TRBV5-1 and TRBJ2-7; maybe TRBD2 (6 bases). Here the CDR3 reads CASKASVSSYEQYF. The CDR3 DNA is TGCGCCAGCAAGGCTAGCGTGAGCTCCTACGAGCAGTACTTC.